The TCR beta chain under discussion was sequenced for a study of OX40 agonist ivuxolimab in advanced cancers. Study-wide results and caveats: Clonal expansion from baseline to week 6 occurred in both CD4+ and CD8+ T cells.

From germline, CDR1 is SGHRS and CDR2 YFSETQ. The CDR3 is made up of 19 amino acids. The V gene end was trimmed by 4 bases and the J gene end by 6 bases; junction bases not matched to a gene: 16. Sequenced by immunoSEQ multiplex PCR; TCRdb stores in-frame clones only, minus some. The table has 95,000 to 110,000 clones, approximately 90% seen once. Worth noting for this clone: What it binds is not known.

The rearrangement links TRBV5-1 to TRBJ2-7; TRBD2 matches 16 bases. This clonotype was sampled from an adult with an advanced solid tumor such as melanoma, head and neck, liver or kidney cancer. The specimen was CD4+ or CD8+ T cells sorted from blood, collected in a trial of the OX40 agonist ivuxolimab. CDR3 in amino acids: CASSLLPPGLAGGPGEQYF. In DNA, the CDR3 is TGCGCCAGCAGCCTACTACCCCCGGGACTAGCGGGAGGGCCGGGCGAGCAGTACTTC.